This entry lists 5 T cell receptor beta chains sequenced from one sample in a study of control samples from healthy donors and cancer patients. Assay: immunoSEQ multiplex PCR; the TCRdb copy retains only in-frame clones and omits some. The sample carries 150,000 to 200,000 clones, 91% recorded once. Sequences were obtained from blood. These receptors all come from a woman aged 40-49 years in good health.

The chain recombines TRBV9 with TRBJ1-2; 8 nucleotides line up with TRBD1. Losses at the gene ends were 1 base for V and 5 bases for J; bases not matched to a gene: 7. Germline V gene sequence: CDR1 SGDLS, CDR2 YYNGEE. CDR3 size: 15 residues. CDR3 sequence (DNA): TGTGCCAGCAGCGTACAGGGGGCCCTCGGGTATGGCTACACCTTC. Protein sequence: CASSVQGALGYGYTF.

The chain has TRBV13 and TRBJ2-2; the D gene is possibly TRBD1 (6 bases). Germline values: CDR1 PRHDT, CDR2 FYEKMQ (reference sequence). The CDR3 is 20 amino acids. V was cut by 4 bases and J by 5 bases, with 29 bases left in between. The CDR3 spells CASSSGLDRFGVGKTGELFF. The CDR3 nucleotides are TGTGCCAGCAGCTCGGGATTGGACAGATTCGGGGTCGGGAAAACCGGGGAGCTGTTTTTT.

The chain employs TRBV11-2 and TRBJ2-3, with 12 positions matching TRBD2. CDR3 length equals 16 residues. Germline CDR1 SGHAT, CDR2 FQNNGV. After removal of 1 base from V and 1 base from J, the junction contained 0 bases not matched to a gene. The CDR3 DNA reads TGTGCCAGCAGCTTAGCTAGCGGGGGGGGCACAGATACGCAGTATTTT. Protein product: CASSLASGGGTDTQYF. The full variable domain, its missing parts supplied by reference TRBV11-2 and TRBJ2-3, is EAGVAQSPRYKIIEKRQSVAFWCNPISGHATLYWYQQILGQGPKLLIQFQNNGVVDDSQLPKDRFSAERLKGVDSTLKIQPAKLEDSAVYLCASSLASGGGTDTQYFGPGTRLTVL.

The chain carries TRBV19 and TRBJ2-6; D tentatively reads TRBD1 or TRBD2 (6 bases each). V was cut by 8 bases and J by 0 bases, with 14 bases left in between. The CDR3 is 16 residues long. The germline CDR1 and CDR2 sequences are LNHDA and SQIVND (reference sequence). In DNA form, the CDR3 reads TGTGCCAGTCTCGGCCGGGGGCCCTCTGGGGCCAACGTCCTGACTTTC. This encodes CASLGRGPSGANVLTF.

J is TRBJ1-1 and V is TRBV21-1. TRBV21-1 is flagged as a pseudogene. The CDR3 runs 15 residues. CDR3 protein: CASSKGCGTDTEAFF. CDR3 bases: TGTGCCAGCAGCAAAGGATGTGGGACGGACACTGAAGCTTTCTTT.